These 7 T cell receptor beta chains were all obtained from the same sample, sequenced in a study of blood T cell repertoires in COVID-19. Clones were read by immunoSEQ multiplex PCR, and TCRdb kept only the in-frame ones, dropping some. This table holds 130,000 or so clones, about four fifths found once. What was sequenced was peripheral blood. Receptors were obtained from a woman in her 70s with COVID-19, enrolled during active disease.

CDR3 amino acids: CASSYSAGGNGYTF. CDR3 bases: TGTGCCAGCAGTTACTCGGCAGGGGGCAATGGCTACACCTTC. V is TRBV6-2 or TRBV6-3 and J is TRBJ1-2; 8 nucleotides match TRBD1. This CDR3 is 14 amino acids long. The trim removed 0 bases at V and 6 bases at J, leaving 3 bases unmatched. Germline-derived CDR1 and CDR2 are MNHEY and SVGEGT.

This chain joins TRBV4-3 and TRBJ1-2, with D possibly TRBD1 on 6 matching bases. Per the germline V gene, CDR1 is LGHNA and CDR2 is YSLEER. V lost 0 bases and J 5 bases, leaving 13 bases between the germline ends. This CDR3 is 15 amino acids long. The CDR3 sequence is CASSQDQGSGYGYTF. The CDR3 DNA reads as TGCGCCAGCAGCCAAGATCAGGGGTCGGGGTATGGCTACACCTTC.

This clone was found once. The chain carries TRBV10-3 and TRBJ2-5, with TRBD1 as a possible D gene (6 bases). This CDR3 is built from 15 residues. CDR1 is ENHRY, CDR2 SYGVKD, per germline. The V end was cut by 5 bases, the J end by 4 bases, with 17 bases between. Here the CDR3 DNA reads TGTGCCATCAGTCATCCCTCACAGGGTACAGAGACCCAGTACTTC. Translated, it gives CAISHPSQGTETQYF.

The chain couples TRBV15 to TRBJ2-1, with D possibly being TRBD2 (5 bases). CDR3 length: 15 residues. Trimming took 1 base from V and 6 from J, leaving 13 bases between them. Germline loops: CDR1 LNHNV, CDR2 YYDKDF (reference sequence). CDR3 nucleotides: TGTGCCACCAGCAGAGTGGACTTAACCCCCAATGAGCAGTTCTTC. Its translation is CATSRVDLTPNEQFF.

The genes are TRBV5-4 and TRBJ1-6; D is unresolved. V was pared by 0 bases and J by 14 bases, with 12 bases between. CDR1 is SGHNT, CDR2 YYREEE, per germline (reference sequence). The CDR3 totals 13 residues. CDR3 coding DNA: TGTGCCAGCAGCTTGGCCGGTTCCCCAACCCTCCACTTT. This sequence encodes CASSLAGSPTLHF.

V usage is TRBV27 and J usage is TRBJ1-5; tentative D call: TRBD1 (6 bases). The CDR3 is 15 amino acids. CDR1 and CDR2 from the germline V gene are MNHEY and SMNVEV (reference sequence). Trimming shortened V by 11 bases and J by 1 base, and 18 bases separated the two germline ends. The CDR3 nucleotides are TGTGCCTCGCAGCTGGGGGCCGGGAGCAATCAGCCCCAGCATTTT. Translation: CASQLGAGSNQPQHF.

The chain recombines TRBV7-9 with TRBJ2-7; D might be TRBD2 (5 bases). CDR1 is SEHNR, CDR2 FQNEAQ, per germline (reference sequence). The CDR3 is 11 amino acids. V was cut by 7 bases and J by 5 bases, with 9 bases left in between. DNA of the CDR3: TGTGCCAGCACTAGCAAAAACGAGCAGTACTTC. Residues: CASTSKNEQYF.